What follows are 4 T cell receptor beta chains derived from one specimen sequenced in a study of cytomegalovirus exposure and HLA in healthy donors. Primers for the PCR totalled 60 Vbeta and 13 Jbeta. The table came from immunoSEQ multiplex PCR; TCRdb's copy has only in-frame clones and leaves some out. The sample lists about 90,000 clones, 70% to 85% seen once, with about 22% in the top ten. The sequenced sample consisted of PBMCs. Every receptor here comes from a young man in good health and CMV-seropositive.

This chain joins TRBV29-1 and TRBJ1-2; TRBD1 might be the D (5 bases). The germline V and J ends were trimmed by 6 bases and 6 bases, with 23 bases remaining between them. The CDR3 spans 15 residues. Germline lookup yields CDR1 SQVTM and CDR2 ANQGSEA. The CDR3 DNA is TGCAGCGTGGGACTAAGGCCCGGAGGGAGAAATGGCTACACCTTC. It is translated as CSVGLRPGGRNGYTF. Using reference TRBV29-1 and TRBJ1-2 for the parts outside the CDR3, the full variable domain is SAVISQKPSRDICQRGTSLTIQCQVDSQVTMMFWYRQQPGQSLTLIATANQGSEATYESGFVIDKFPISRPNLTFSTLTVSNMSPEDSSIYLCSVGLRPGGRNGYTFGSGTRLTVV.

The rearrangement uses TRBV9 and TRBJ1-4; 7 bases are shared with TRBD1. The CDR3 spans 15 residues. CDR1 and CDR2 (germline): SGDLS, YYNGEE. The V gene end was trimmed by 3 bases and the J gene end by 8 bases; junction bases not matched to a gene: 10. CDR3 residues: CASSATQGLSEKLFF. The CDR3 DNA is TGTGCCAGCAGCGCGACACAGGGGTTGAGCGAAAAACTGTTTTTT.

This chain joins TRBV2 and TRBJ2-6; a possible D gene is TRBD1 (5 bases). The CDR3 spans 18 residues. CDR1 is SNHLY, CDR2 FYNNEI, per germline. Trimming cost V 1 base and J 0 bases, with 13 bases left between them. The DNA for the CDR3 is TGTGCCAGCAGTGAAGAGGGGCCGCGGCGCTCTGGGGCCAACGTCCTGACTTTC. Translated: CASSEEGPRRSGANVLTF.

The chain has TRBV5-8 and TRBJ2-3; 15 bases match TRBD2. Losses at the gene ends were 4 bases for V and 3 bases for J; bases not matched to a gene: 3. Germline CDR1 is SGHTS and CDR2 is YDEGEE. There are 16 residues in the CDR3. DNA for the CDR3: TGTGCCAGCAGCGCGGGACTAGCGGGGGGTACAGATACGCAGTATTTT. Translation: CASSAGLAGGTDTQYF.